These 8 T cell receptor beta chains came from one sample sequenced in a study of T-cell memory formation after mild COVID-19. One entry per CDR3 protein, called by TCRdb with MiXCR from the 5' RACE reads. Here the sample spans 260,000 or so distinct CDR3 sequences, approximately 16% being singletons. The sample taken for sequencing was PBMCs or a T cell subset sorted from them (not recorded which). The receptors stem from a young man who had mild COVID-19 (a few samples of this study predate the infection). Cell type and time point are not known.

This chain joins TRBV4-2 and TRBJ2-5, with D perhaps matching TRBD1 (5 bases). The V and J ends lost 1 base and 2 bases respectively, with 8 bases between them. The CDR3 runs 14 residues. Per germline, CDR1 LGHNA and CDR2 YNFKEQ. CDR3 DNA sequence: TGTGCCAGCAGCCAAGTAGACAGACAAGAGACCCAGTACTTC. Protein sequence: CASSQVDRQETQYF.

This sequence joins TRBV9 and TRBJ1-2, with 7 bases lining up with TRBD1. Germline loops: CDR1 SGDLS, CDR2 YYNGEE. Losses at the gene ends were 3 bases for V and 3 bases for J; bases not matched to a gene: 5. The CDR3 is made up of 14 amino acids. CDR3 DNA: TGTGCCAGCAGCGGCACAGGGGCCGACTATGGCTACACCTTC. Translation: CASSGTGADYGYTF.

The DNA for the CDR3 is TGCGCCAGCAGCCAAGGAGCGGGGATGGGCACCTACGAGCAGTACGTC. This gives the protein CASSQGAGMGTYEQYV. The rearrangement uses TRBV4-1 and TRBJ2-7, with 7 nucleotides matching TRBD2. CDR3 length: 16 amino acids. Germline loops: CDR1 MGHRA, CDR2 YSYEKL. V shed 1 base, J shed 2 bases, and the junction held 8 bases outside the gene matches.

The table lists this clonotype with a few counts. The chain combines TRBV4-1 with TRBJ2-3; D may be TRBD1 or TRBD2 (6 bases each). Trimming pared 6 bases from V and 6 bases from J, leaving 13 bases between. CDR1 is MGHRA, CDR2 YSYEKL, per germline. The CDR3 is made up of 13 amino acids. The CDR3 nucleotides are TGCGCCAGCAGTATGGGGGGCGCGGATACGCAGTATTTT. Protein: CASSMGGADTQYF.

This clonotype was counted only a few times. The chain has TRBV7-9 and TRBJ2-3, with 9 bases matching TRBD2. CDR3 length: 17 residues. Germline V CDR1 and CDR2: SEHNR, FQNEAQ (reference sequence). V dropped 1 base and J dropped 2; count of bases not matched to a gene: 7. This CDR3 reads CASSLGVAGETTDTQYF. The CDR3 coding sequence is TGTGCCAGCAGCTTAGGAGTAGCGGGGGAAACCACAGATACGCAGTATTTT.

This clonotype came up a few times. The chain links TRBV28 to TRBJ1-6, with D unclear. The germline gives CDR1 MDHEN, CDR2 SYDVKM. This CDR3 comprises 13 residues. Trimming took off 8 bases at V and 5 bases at J, with 10 bases between the two ends. This CDR3 reads CASLSVNNSPLHF. The DNA of the CDR3 is TGTGCCAGCTTGTCGGTAAATAATTCACCCCTCCACTTT. The full variable domain, rest sourced from reference TRBV28 and TRBJ1-6, is DVKVTQSSRYLVKRTGEKVFLECVQDMDHENMFWYRQDPGLGLRLIYFSYDVKMKEKGDIPEGYSVSREKKERFSLILESASTNQTSMYLCASLSVNNSPLHFGNGTRLTVT.

This clonotype showed up just a few times. This chain connects TRBV20-1 to TRBJ2-1; no clear D gene. The CDR3 loop spans 12 amino acids. Per the germline V gene, CDR1 is DFQATT and CDR2 is SNEGSKA (reference sequence). Between the trimmed V and J ends, which lost 4 bases and 5 bases, there was a span of 9 bases. CDR3 nucleotides: TGCAGTGCTAACCGGCCGAACAATGAGCAGTTCTTC. Its translation is CSANRPNNEQFF.

To note about this clonotype: A much more abundant neighbour one base away suggests this may be a read error. J is TRBJ2-2 and V is TRBV3-1, with 8 bases aligning to TRBD2. CDR3 length: 16 amino acids. Germline CDR1 and CDR2: LGHDT and YNNKEL (reference sequence). The CDR3 bases are TGTGCCAGCGGCCAAGGGCTAGCGGGTAACACCGGGGAGATGTTTTTT. Translated: CASGQGLAGNTGEMFF. The entire variable domain, with the rest obtained from reference TRBV3-1 and TRBJ2-2, is as follows: DTAVSQTPKYLVTQMGNDKSIKCEQNLGHDTMYWYKQDSKKFLKIMFSYNNKELIINETVPNRFSPKSPDKAHLNLHINSLELGDSAVYFCASGQGLAGNTGEMFFGEGSRLTVL.